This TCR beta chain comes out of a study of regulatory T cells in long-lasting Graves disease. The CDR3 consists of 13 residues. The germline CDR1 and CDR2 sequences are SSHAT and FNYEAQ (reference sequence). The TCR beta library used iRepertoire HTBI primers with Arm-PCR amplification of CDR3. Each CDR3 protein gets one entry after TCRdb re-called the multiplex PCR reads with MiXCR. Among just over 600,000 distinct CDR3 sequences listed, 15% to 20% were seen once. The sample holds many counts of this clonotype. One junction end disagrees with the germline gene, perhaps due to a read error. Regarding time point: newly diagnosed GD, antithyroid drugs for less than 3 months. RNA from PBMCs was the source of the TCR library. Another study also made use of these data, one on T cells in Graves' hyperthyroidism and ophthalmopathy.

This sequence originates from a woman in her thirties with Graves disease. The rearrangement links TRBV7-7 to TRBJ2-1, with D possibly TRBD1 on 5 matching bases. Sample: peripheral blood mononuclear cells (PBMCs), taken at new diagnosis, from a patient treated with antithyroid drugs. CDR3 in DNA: TGTGCTAGCAGCTTACAGGCCACCAATGAGCAGTTCTTC. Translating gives CASSLQATNEQFF.